This T cell receptor beta chain was recovered during a study of shared clonotypes between healthy human individuals. Splitting of each subset's genomic DNA was done evenly across several immunoSEQ plates. Produced via immunoSEQ multiplex PCR; TCRdb's table is partial and in-frame only. The table lists approximately 2.4 million clones, about 94% of them singletons, with around 0.13% in the top ten. This clone was detected only once. Its specificity is not known. Whole-study findings and limits: A handful of donors shared about 5% of their naive CD4 clonotypes.

Unmatched junction bases numbered 10, after V lost 10 bases and J lost 6 bases. The CDR3 is 14 residues long. CDR1 MNHEY and CDR2 SVGAGI come from the germline V gene. Sequencing was done on a sample of naive CD4+ T cells sorted from blood. As to subset: CD45RA+ positively selected. The TCR sequence derives from a man between 18 and 29 years old in good health. J is TRBJ2-1 and V is TRBV6-5, with 9 bases lining up with TRBD2. CDR3 DNA: TGTGCCACCCGCCTGGGACTAGCCCCCAATGAGCAGTTCTTC. Protein: CATRLGLAPNEQFF.